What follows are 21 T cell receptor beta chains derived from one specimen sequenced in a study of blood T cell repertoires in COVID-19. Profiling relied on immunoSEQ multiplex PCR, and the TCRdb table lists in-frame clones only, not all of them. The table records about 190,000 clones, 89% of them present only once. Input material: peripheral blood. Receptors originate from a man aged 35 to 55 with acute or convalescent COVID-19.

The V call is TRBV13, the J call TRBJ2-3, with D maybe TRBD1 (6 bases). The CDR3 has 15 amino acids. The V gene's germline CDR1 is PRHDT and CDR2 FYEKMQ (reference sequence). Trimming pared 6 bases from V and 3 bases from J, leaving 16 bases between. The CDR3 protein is CASSPTGKSTDTQYF. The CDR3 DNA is TGTGCCAGCAGTCCAACAGGGAAGTCAACAGATACGCAGTATTTT. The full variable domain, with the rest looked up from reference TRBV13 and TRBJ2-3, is AAGVIQSPRHLIKEKRETATLKCYPIPRHDTVYWYQQGPGQDPQFLISFYEKMQSDKGSIPDRFSAQQFSDYHSELNMSSLELGDSALYFCASSPTGKSTDTQYFGPGTRLTVL.

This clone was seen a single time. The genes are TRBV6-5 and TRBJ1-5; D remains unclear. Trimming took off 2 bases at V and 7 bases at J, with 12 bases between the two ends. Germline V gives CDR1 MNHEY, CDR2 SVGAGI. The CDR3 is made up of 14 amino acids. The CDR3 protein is CASSYLATNQPQHF. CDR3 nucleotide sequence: TGTGCCAGCAGTTACCTAGCTACCAACCAGCCCCAGCATTTT.

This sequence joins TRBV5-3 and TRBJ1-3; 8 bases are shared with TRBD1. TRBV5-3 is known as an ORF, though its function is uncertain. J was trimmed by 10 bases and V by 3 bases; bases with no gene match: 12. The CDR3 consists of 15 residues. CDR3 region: CARSCDRGVVGTIYF. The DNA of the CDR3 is TGTGCCAGAAGCTGCGACAGGGGAGTTGTTGGTACCATATATTTT.

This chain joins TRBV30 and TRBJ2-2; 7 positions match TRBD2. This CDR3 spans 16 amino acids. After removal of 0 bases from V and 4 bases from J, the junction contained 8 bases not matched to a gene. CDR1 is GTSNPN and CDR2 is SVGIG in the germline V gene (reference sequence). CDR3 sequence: CAWSVRGGGPTGELFF. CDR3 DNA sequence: TGTGCCTGGAGTGTACGTGGGGGGGGACCCACCGGGGAGCTGTTTTTT.

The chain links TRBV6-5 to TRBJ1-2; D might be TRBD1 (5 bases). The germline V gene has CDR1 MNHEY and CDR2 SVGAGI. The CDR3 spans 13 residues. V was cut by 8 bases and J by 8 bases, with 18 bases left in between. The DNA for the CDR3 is TGTGCCAGCCTCCCGGACACTGGTGGGGGCTACACCTTC. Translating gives CASLPDTGGGYTF.

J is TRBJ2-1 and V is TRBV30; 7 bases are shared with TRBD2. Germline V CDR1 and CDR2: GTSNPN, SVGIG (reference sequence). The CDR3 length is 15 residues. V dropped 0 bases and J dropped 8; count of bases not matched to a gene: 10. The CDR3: CAWSVMGRGLDEQFF. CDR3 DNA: TGTGCCTGGAGTGTGATGGGGCGGGGGTTGGATGAGCAGTTCTTC.

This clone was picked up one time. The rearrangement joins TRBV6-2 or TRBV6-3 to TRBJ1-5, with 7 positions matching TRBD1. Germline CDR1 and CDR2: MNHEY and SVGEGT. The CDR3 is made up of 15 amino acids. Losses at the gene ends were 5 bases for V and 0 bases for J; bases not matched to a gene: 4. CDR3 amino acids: CASSQTGVSNQPQHF. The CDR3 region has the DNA TGTGCCAGCAGTCAAACAGGGGTTAGCAATCAGCCCCAGCATTTT.

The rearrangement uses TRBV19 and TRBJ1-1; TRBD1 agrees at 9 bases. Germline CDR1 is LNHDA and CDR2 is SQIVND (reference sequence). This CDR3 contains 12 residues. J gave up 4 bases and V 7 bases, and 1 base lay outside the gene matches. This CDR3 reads CASMGQGTEAFF. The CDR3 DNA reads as TGTGCCAGTATGGGACAGGGCACTGAAGCTTTCTTT.

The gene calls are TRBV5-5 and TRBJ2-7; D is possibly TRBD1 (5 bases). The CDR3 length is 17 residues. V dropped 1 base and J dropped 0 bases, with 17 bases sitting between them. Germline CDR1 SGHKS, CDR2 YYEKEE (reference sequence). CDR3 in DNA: TGTGCCAGCAGCTTGCAACAGGCTTATAGGAGCTCCTACGAGCAGTACTTC. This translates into CASSLQQAYRSSYEQYF.

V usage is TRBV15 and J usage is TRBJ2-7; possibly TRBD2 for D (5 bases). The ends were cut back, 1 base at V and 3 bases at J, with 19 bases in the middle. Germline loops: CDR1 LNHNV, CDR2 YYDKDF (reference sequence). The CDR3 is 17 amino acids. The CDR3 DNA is TGTGCCACCAGCAGAGGGAACCGGGGATCGAGGAGCTACGAGCAGTACTTC. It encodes CATSRGNRGSRSYEQYF.

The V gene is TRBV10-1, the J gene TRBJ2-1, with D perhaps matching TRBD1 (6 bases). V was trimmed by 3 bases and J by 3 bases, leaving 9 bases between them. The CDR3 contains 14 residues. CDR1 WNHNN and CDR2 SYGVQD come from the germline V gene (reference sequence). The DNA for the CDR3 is TGCGCCAGCAGTGAAACAGGGCTCTACAATGAGCAGTTCTTC. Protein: CASSETGLYNEQFF.

The CDR3 reads CASSPRTGGNTIYF. CDR3 sequence (DNA): TGTGCCAGCTCACCAAGGACAGGTGGAAACACCATATATTTT. The chain joins TRBV18 to TRBJ1-3, with TRBD1 identical over 7 bases. J lost 3 bases, V lost 2 bases, and 1 base had no gene match. Germline V lookup: CDR1 KGHSH, CDR2 LQKENI. The CDR3 totals 14 residues.

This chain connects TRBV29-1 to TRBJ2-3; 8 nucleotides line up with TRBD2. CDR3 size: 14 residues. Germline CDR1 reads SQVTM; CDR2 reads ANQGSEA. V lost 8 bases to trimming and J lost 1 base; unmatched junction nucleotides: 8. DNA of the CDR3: TGCAGCACTCGAGCGGGGGCTGGCACAGATACGCAGTATTTT. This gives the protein CSTRAGAGTDTQYF.

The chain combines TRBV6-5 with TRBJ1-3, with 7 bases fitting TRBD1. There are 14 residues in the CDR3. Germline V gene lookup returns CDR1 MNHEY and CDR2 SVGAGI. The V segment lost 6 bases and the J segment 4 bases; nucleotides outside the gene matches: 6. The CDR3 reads CASRMTGLGNTIYF. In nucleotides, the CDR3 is TGTGCCAGCAGAATGACAGGGCTCGGAAACACCATATATTTT.

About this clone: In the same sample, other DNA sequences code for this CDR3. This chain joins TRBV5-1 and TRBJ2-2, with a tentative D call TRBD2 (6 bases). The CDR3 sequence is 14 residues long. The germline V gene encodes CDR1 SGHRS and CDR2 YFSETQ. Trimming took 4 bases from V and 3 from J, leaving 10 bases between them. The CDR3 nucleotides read TGCGCCAGCAGCCGGGACTCTTACACCGGGGAGCTGTTTTTT. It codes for CASSRDSYTGELFF.

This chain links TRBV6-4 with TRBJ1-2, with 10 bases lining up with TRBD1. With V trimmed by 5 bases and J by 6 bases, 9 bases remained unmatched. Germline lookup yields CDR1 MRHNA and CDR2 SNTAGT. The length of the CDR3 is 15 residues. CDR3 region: CASSPLGQGSNGYTF. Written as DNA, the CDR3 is TGTGCCAGCAGTCCATTGGGACAGGGGAGCAATGGCTACACCTTC.

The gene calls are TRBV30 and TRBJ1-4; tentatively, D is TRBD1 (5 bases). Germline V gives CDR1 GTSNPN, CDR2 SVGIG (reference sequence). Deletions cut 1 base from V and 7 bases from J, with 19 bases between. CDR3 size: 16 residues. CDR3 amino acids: CAWSGSPGLKAEKLFF. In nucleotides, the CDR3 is TGTGCCTGGAGTGGGTCACCGGGACTGAAGGCTGAAAAACTGTTTTTT. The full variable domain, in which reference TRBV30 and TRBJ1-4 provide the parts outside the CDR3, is SQTIHQWPATLVQPVGSPLSLECTVEGTSNPNLYWYRQAAGRGLQLLFYSVGIGQISSEVPQNLSASRPQDRQFILSSKKLLLSDSGFYLCAWSGSPGLKAEKLFFGSGTQLSVL.

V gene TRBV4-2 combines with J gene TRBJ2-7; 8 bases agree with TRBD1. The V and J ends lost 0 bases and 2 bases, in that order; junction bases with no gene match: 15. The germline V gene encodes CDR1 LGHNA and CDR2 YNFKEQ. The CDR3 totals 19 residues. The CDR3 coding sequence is TGTGCCAGCAGCCAAGAAGGTGCCAGGGGGCGCGGAGGGACCTACGAGCAGTACTTC. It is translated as CASSQEGARGRGGTYEQYF.

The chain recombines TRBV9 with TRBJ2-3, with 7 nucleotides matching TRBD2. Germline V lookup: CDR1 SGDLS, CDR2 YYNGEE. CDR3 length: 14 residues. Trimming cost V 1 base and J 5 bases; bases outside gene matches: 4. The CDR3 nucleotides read TGTGCCAGCAGCGTAATATCGGGGGGAGATACGCAGTATTTT. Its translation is CASSVISGGDTQYF.

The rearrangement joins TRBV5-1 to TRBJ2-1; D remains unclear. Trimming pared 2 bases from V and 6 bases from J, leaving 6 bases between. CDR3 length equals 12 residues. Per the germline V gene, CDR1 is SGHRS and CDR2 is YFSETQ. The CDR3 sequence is CASSLESNEQFF. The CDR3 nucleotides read TGCGCCAGCAGCTTAGAGTCCAATGAGCAGTTCTTC.

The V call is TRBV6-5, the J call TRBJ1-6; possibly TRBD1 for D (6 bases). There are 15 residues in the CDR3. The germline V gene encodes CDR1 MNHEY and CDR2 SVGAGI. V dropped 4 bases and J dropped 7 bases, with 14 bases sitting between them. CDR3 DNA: TGTGCCAGCAGTTCACAGGGAAGGGTCAATTCACCCCTCCACTTT. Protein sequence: CASSSQGRVNSPLHF.